One and the same sample provided the 22 T cell receptor beta chains below, sequenced in a study of cytomegalovirus exposure and HLA in healthy donors (dated by TCRdb to 2017 to 2019). The library relied on the immunoSEQ multiplex PCR assay. The multiplex PCR relied on a mix of 60 forward primers for TCR Vbeta segments and 13 reverse primers for TCR Jbeta segments. TCRdb mirrors the immuneACCESS table, restricted to in-frame sequences. Some clones are absent from its copies; in checked studies, under half trace to an unresolved V gene, and the reason for the others is unknown. The sample profile shows tens of thousands of clones; 65% to 85% of them were found once. Roughly 5% of the sample rests with the top ten. Sequencing was carried out using PBMCs. These receptors were taken from a man aged 60 to 75 in good health and CMV-seropositive.

J is TRBJ1-6 and V is TRBV7-9; D ambiguous. The CDR3 is 14 amino acids. Trimming took 4 bases from V and 4 from J, leaving 8 bases between them. From germline, CDR1 is SEHNR and CDR2 FQNEAQ (reference sequence). The CDR3 sequence: CASSSTLYNSPLHF. The CDR3 nucleotides are TGTGCCAGCAGCTCGACACTGTATAATTCACCCCTCCACTTT.

This clone showed up just once. One end of the junction does not line up with germline, which may come from a read error. This chain connects TRBV7-9 to TRBJ2-7; TRBD1 aligns across 8 bases. There are 13 residues in the CDR3. The germline gives CDR1 SEHNR, CDR2 FQNEAQ (reference sequence). CDR3 loop: CSSSGQGLYEQYF. In DNA form, the CDR3 reads TGTTCCAGCAGTGGACAGGGCCTCTACGAGCAGTACTTC.

This chain uses TRBV5-4 with TRBJ2-3; TRBD2 agrees at 12 bases. This CDR3 has 17 residues. The V and J ends lost 0 bases and 4 bases, in that order; junction bases with no gene match: 6. Germline CDR1 and CDR2: SGHNT and YYREEE (reference sequence). CDR3 sequence reads: CASSLGLAGDRPDTQYF. The CDR3 coding sequence is TGTGCCAGCAGCTTGGGACTAGCGGGGGACCGGCCAGATACGCAGTATTTT.

This clone was found a few times. This chain links TRBV2 with TRBJ2-7; D remains unclear. This CDR3 comprises 13 residues. V lost 1 base and J 2 bases, leaving 6 bases between the germline ends. Germline V gene sequence: CDR1 SNHLY, CDR2 FYNNEI. The CDR3 sequence: CASSEGFAYEQYF. CDR3 DNA: TGTGCCAGCAGTGAAGGTTTCGCCTACGAGCAGTACTTC.

A few counts support this clone. This chain uses TRBV30 with TRBJ1-4; D unresolved. Trimming stripped 4 bases from V and 8 bases from J, with 8 bases between. Germline CDR1 is GTSNPN and CDR2 is SVGIG (reference sequence). This CDR3 contains 11 residues. Here the CDR3 reads CAWMTGEKLFF. In DNA form, the CDR3 reads TGTGCCTGGATGACCGGGGAAAAACTGTTTTTT.

This chain links TRBV27 with TRBJ2-5; TRBD1 matches 8 bases. The CDR3 sequence is 16 residues long. V trimming: 6 bases; J trimming: 7 bases; junction bases outside the gene matches: 16. The germline CDR1 and CDR2 sequences are MNHEY and SMNVEV (reference sequence). The CDR3 bases are TGTGCCAGCAGACCTCAGGGGGCTACCGACCGAGGGACCCAGTACTTC. It codes for CASRPQGATDRGTQYF.

This clone was recorded only once. The chain couples TRBV6-1 to TRBJ1-2, with 8 bases that match TRBD1. Germline V lookup: CDR1 MNHNS, CDR2 SASEGT. Unmatched junction bases numbered 9, after V lost 3 bases and J lost 3 bases. The CDR3 is 16 residues long. The CDR3 loop reads CASSDDRGAGDYGYTF. CDR3 sequence (DNA): TGTGCCAGCAGTGACGACAGGGGCGCGGGCGACTATGGCTACACCTTC.

This clone was seen once. This chain uses TRBV2 with TRBJ2-3, with TRBD2 as a possible D gene (6 bases). The ends were cut back, 3 bases at V and 6 bases at J, with 16 bases in the middle. Germline V gene data show CDR1 as SNHLY and CDR2 as FYNNEI. CDR3 length equals 15 residues. The CDR3 loop is CASSESRGWSDTQYF. CDR3 in DNA: TGTGCCAGCAGTGAGAGTCGGGGGTGGTCCGATACGCAGTATTTT.

This chain uses TRBV27 with TRBJ1-2; a weak D match, TRBD1 (6 bases). From germline, CDR1 is MNHEY and CDR2 SMNVEV (reference sequence). The CDR3 runs to 13 residues. Trimming left V 4 bases short and J 5 bases short, with 11 bases between. The CDR3 spells CASSYDRTYGYTF. The CDR3 DNA reads as TGTGCCAGCAGTTATGACAGGACTTATGGCTACACCTTC.

Comments on this clone: An end of the junction differs from the germline gene, which may be a read error. The chain carries TRBV7-9 and TRBJ2-3; D gene uncertain. CDR1 and CDR2 from the germline V gene are SEHNR and FQNEAQ (reference sequence). The CDR3 spans 12 residues. CDR3 sequence (DNA): TGTTCCAGCAGCTCAGTCATTGATACGCAGTATTTT. As protein: CSSSSVIDTQYF.

V gene TRBV19 combines with J gene TRBJ1-5; 7 nucleotides line up with TRBD1. In germline, CDR1 is LNHDA, CDR2 SQIVND (reference sequence). This CDR3 has 16 amino acids. J gave up 0 bases and V 6 bases, and 8 bases lay outside the gene matches. In DNA form, the CDR3 reads TGTGCCAGTAGGGGGATCGGGACAGCTAGCAATCAGCCCCAGCATTTT. Encoded protein: CASRGIGTASNQPQHF.

V and J are TRBV7-6 and TRBJ2-7, with 11 bases matching TRBD1. The CDR3 is made up of 14 amino acids. The germline gives CDR1 SGHVS, CDR2 FNYEAQ. The V segment lost 5 bases and the J segment 4 bases; nucleotides outside the gene matches: 4. CDR3 in amino acids: CASSRGQGGYEQYF. CDR3 in DNA: TGTGCCAGCAGCAGGGGACAGGGGGGGTACGAGCAGTACTTC.

The chain uses TRBV4-1 and TRBJ1-4; no firm D call. The V end was cut by 4 bases, the J end by 5 bases, with 5 bases between. The germline CDR1 and CDR2 sequences are MGHRA and YSYEKL. The CDR3 totals 12 residues. The CDR3 region is CASSRPNEKLFF. CDR3 bases: TGCGCCAGCAGCCGGCCAAATGAAAAACTGTTTTTT.

The table lists this clone with a few counts. The chain carries TRBV1 and TRBJ2-2; whether TRBD2, the table's D call, matches the DNA was not checked. TRBV1 corresponds to a pseudogene. The CDR3 has 16 amino acids. CDR3 sequence reads: CTSSQGSGGSFGELFF. The CDR3 DNA sequence: TGCACCAGCAGCCAAGGTAGCGGGGGCTCCTTCGGGGAGCTGTTTTTT.

The rearrangement joins TRBV18 to TRBJ2-1; TRBD1 matches at 7 bases. Germline trimming cut 5 bases from V and 8 bases from J; bases unmatched to any gene: 15. This CDR3 has 16 amino acids. Germline lookup yields CDR1 KGHSH and CDR2 LQKENI. The CDR3 region is CASSATGVGAGDEQFF. Here the CDR3 DNA reads TGTGCCAGCTCAGCTACAGGGGTCGGGGCTGGGGATGAGCAGTTCTTC.

This chain links TRBV19 with TRBJ2-1; weak D call: TRBD2 (6 bases). Trimming left V 8 bases short and J 1 base short, with 18 bases between. This CDR3 has 16 amino acids. Germline lookup yields CDR1 LNHDA and CDR2 SQIVND (reference sequence). CDR3 region: CASAPGAGRSYNEQFF. The CDR3 DNA reads TGTGCCAGTGCTCCTGGCGCGGGACGGTCCTACAATGAGCAGTTCTTC. The variable domain in full, with the rest retrieved from reference TRBV19 and TRBJ2-1, is DGGITQSPKYLFRKEGQNVTLSCEQNLNHDAMYWYRQDPGQGLRLIYYSQIVNDFQKGDIAEGYSVSREKKESFPLTVTSAQKNPTAFYLCASAPGAGRSYNEQFFGPGTRLTVL.

The gene calls are TRBV6-5 and TRBJ1-5; possibly TRBD1 for D (6 bases). This CDR3 spans 14 amino acids. The ends were cut back, 6 bases at V and 9 bases at J, with 18 bases in the middle. Germline CDR1 reads MNHEY; CDR2 reads SVGAGI. CDR3 sequence (DNA): TGTGCCAGCAGCCGGGACACGGGTGTGGGGCCCCAGCATTTT. This translates into CASSRDTGVGPQHF.

The CDR3 sequence: CASSIRGFSNYGYTF. Here the CDR3 DNA reads TGTGCCAGCAGCATCCGGGGGTTCTCAAACTATGGCTACACCTTC. J is TRBJ1-2 and V is TRBV7-2, with D maybe TRBD1 (5 bases). With 5 bases removed from V and 2 bases from J, the gap between germline ends came to 15 bases. CDR3 length equals 15 residues. Germline values: CDR1 SGHTA, CDR2 FQGNSA.

V gene TRBV6-1 combines with J gene TRBJ2-1; perhaps TRBD1 as D (5 bases). CDR3 length: 17 amino acids. Germline V gives CDR1 MNHNS, CDR2 SASEGT. Deletions cut 3 bases from V and 9 bases from J, with 24 bases between. The CDR3 coding sequence is TGTGCCAGCAGTGAGAGCCTTACAGGTCGGGCGGCCCCTGAGCAGTTCTTC. Amino acids: CASSESLTGRAAPEQFF.

This clone has only a few counts. The chain links TRBV9 to TRBJ1-2; D is ambiguous. Deletions cut 0 bases from V and 3 bases from J, with 12 bases between. CDR1 is SGDLS and CDR2 is YYNGEE in the germline V gene. CDR3 length equals 15 residues. CDR3 DNA: TGTGCCAGCAGCGTAGAGGCGGCACCCTACTATGGCTACACCTTC. Encoded protein: CASSVEAAPYYGYTF.

Here the CDR3 reads CASSLHRDRGASPLHF. The CDR3 DNA reads as TGTGCCAGCAGCTTACACCGGGACAGGGGTGCTTCACCCCTCCACTTT. The chain combines TRBV7-2 with TRBJ1-6; 10 bases are shared with TRBD1. Germline CDR1 SGHTA, CDR2 FQGNSA. Trimming cost V 2 bases and J 9 bases; bases outside gene matches: 7. The CDR3 has 16 residues.

Note on this clone: Sequence at one end of the junction differs from germline and may be a read error. This chain joins TRBV6-5 and TRBJ2-5; the D gene is possibly TRBD2 (7 bases). Looked up from germline, CDR1 is MNHEY and CDR2 is SVGAGI. The CDR3 length is 14 residues. The CDR3 loop is CASSYSGGQEAQYF. CDR3 nucleotides: TGTGCCAGCAGTTACTCGGGGGGGCAAGAGGCCCAGTACTTC.